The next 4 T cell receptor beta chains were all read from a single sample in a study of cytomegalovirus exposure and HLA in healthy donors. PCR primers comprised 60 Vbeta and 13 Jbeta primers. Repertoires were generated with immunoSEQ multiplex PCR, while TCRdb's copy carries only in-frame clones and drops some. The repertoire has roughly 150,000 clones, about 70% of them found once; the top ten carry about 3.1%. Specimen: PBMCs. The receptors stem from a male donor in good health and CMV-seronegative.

The CDR3 here is CASSQEGSAIETQYF. Written as DNA, the CDR3 is TGCGCCAGCAGCCAAGAGGGGAGTGCAATCGAGACCCAGTACTTC. The chain recombines TRBV4-1 with TRBJ2-5; D is perhaps TRBD2 (5 bases). CDR3 length equals 15 residues. V lost 0 bases and J 5 bases, leaving 13 bases between the germline ends. In germline, CDR1 is MGHRA, CDR2 YSYEKL.

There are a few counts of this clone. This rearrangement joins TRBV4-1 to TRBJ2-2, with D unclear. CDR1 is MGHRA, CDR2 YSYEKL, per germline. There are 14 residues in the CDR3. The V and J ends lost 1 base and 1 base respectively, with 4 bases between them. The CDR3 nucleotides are TGCGCCAGCAGCCAAGTTCAGAACACCGGGGAGCTGTTTTTT. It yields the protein CASSQVQNTGELFF.

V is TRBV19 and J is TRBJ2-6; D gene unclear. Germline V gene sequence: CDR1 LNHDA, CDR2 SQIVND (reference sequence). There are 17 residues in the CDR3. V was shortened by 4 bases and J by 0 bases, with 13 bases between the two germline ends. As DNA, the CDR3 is TGTGCCAGTAGTAGATTGCCAGGCGCCTCTGGGGCCAACGTCCTGACTTTC. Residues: CASSRLPGASGANVLTF.

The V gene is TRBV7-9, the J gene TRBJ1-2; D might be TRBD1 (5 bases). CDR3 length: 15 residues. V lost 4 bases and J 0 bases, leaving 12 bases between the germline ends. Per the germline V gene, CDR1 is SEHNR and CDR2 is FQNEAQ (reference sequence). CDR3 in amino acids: CASSSRTSANYGYTF. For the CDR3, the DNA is TGTGCCAGCAGCTCGAGGACAAGCGCTAACTATGGCTACACCTTC.